Included here is one TCR beta chain sequence, with context. Its antigen remains unknown. This sample stems from a study of vaccination effects on CD4 cells after COVID-19. Overall study findings and caveats: Recruitment yielded few convalescent patients, and the study had no early post-infection timepoints.

Sequencing in the ViraFEST assay came after antigen-specific CD4+ T cells had been expanded with viral peptide pools, which were used to stimulate PBMC. Subsequent to a culture period of about nine days, CD4+ T cells were isolated. Participants were given two doses of BNT162b2 or mRNA-1273 vaccine. Half of the medium was exchanged for IL-2 medium on both days 3 and 7. Trimming removed 4 bases from V and 2 bases from J, with 11 bases in between. The CDR3 has 15 amino acids. From germline, CDR1 is LNHDA and CDR2 SQIVND (reference sequence). Using immunoSEQ multiplex PCR, the repertoire was profiled, and TCRdb retains in-frame clones only, with some absent. The sample yields tens of thousands of clones, roughly 80% seen once.

The receptor was derived from a human donor who received a COVID-19 vaccine. Some clones in this sample may be carry-over from other donors' samples. The V gene is TRBV19, the J gene TRBJ2-2, with D unresolved. The input for sequencing was CD4+ T cells from PBMCs cultured with SARS-CoV-2 spike peptides, taken after COVID-19 vaccination. The CDR3 protein is CASSTRTANTGELFF. In DNA form, the CDR3 reads TGTGCCAGTAGTACTAGAACAGCCAACACCGGGGAGCTGTTTTTT.